Presented here are 27 T cell receptor beta chains from one specimen sequenced in a study of T cell repertoires in cytomegalovirus infection. These receptors lack a known antigen. TCRdb re-called the reads through MiXCR, storing one row per CDR3 protein. Among roughly 990,000 distinct CDR3 sequences listed, roughly 30% were seen once. This specimen consisted of cultured CD8+ T cells from PBMCs, obtained from culture after CMV antigen stimulation. These receptors originate from a human donor in good health (CMV status not recorded). Some clones in this sample may be carry-over from other donors' samples.

This clonotype turned up a few times. This chain uses TRBV7-6 with TRBJ2-7, with TRBD2 identical over 7 bases. The J segment lost 6 bases and the V segment lost 5 bases, leaving 7 bases of the junction unmatched. The germline CDR1 and CDR2 sequences are SGHVS and FNYEAQ. This CDR3 comprises 13 residues. This chain's CDR3 is CASSPAPGGEQYV. CDR3 nucleotide sequence: TGTGCCAGCAGCCCCGCTCCGGGGGGCGAGCAGTACGTC.

This clonotype was observed at least ten times. The chain recombines TRBV7-8 with TRBJ1-1; TRBD1 aligns across 7 bases. Unmatched junction bases numbered 8, after V lost 5 bases and J lost 2 bases. Germline values: CDR1 SGHVS, CDR2 FQNEAQ. The CDR3 sequence is 15 residues long. The CDR3 DNA is TGTGCCAGCAGCCGTACAGGGGCCGATAACACTGAAGCTTTCTTT. It codes for CASSRTGADNTEAFF.

This clonotype has only a few counts. The CDR3 here is CASSIPGTGYGNTIYF. CDR3 DNA sequence: TGTGCCAGTAGTATCCCCGGGACAGGGTATGGAAACACCATATATTTT. The V call is TRBV19, the J call TRBJ1-3; TRBD1 matches at 9 bases. After removal of 3 bases from V and 3 bases from J, the junction contained 6 bases not matched to a gene. CDR1 and CDR2 from the germline V gene are LNHDA and SQIVND (reference sequence). The CDR3 runs 16 residues.

This clonotype was counted only a few times. The chain joins TRBV12-3 or TRBV12-4 to TRBJ2-5, with a tentative D call TRBD1 (6 bases). The CDR3 consists of 12 residues. V was shortened by 8 bases and J by 1 base, with 8 bases between the two germline ends. CDR3 residues: CASGQLQETQYF. CDR3 in DNA: TGTGCCAGCGGACAGCTCCAAGAGACCCAGTACTTC.

The genes are TRBV6-2 or TRBV6-3 and TRBJ2-7, with D maybe TRBD1 (6 bases). Germline CDR1 reads MNHEY; CDR2 reads SVGEGT. The CDR3 has 19 amino acids. Trimming took off 3 bases at V and 0 bases at J, with 24 bases between the two ends. The CDR3, as DNA: TGTGCCAGCAGTTATGGCCTCAGTCCGACAGGCGCAATCTCCTACGAGCAGTACGTC. Its protein is CASSYGLSPTGAISYEQYV.

This clonotype was picked up a small number of times. The rearrangement joins TRBV7-9 to TRBJ2-1; TRBD1 is a possible D gene (5 bases). The CDR3 is 13 residues long. The germline V and J ends were trimmed by 6 bases and 9 bases, with 15 bases remaining between them. Looked up from germline, CDR1 is SEHNR and CDR2 is FQNEAQ (reference sequence). Here the CDR3 reads CASRTGRETEQFF. CDR3 nucleotide sequence: TGTGCCAGCAGAACGGGCAGGGAAACTGAGCAGTTCTTC.

The gene calls are TRBV6-5 and TRBJ1-2, with 7 bases matching TRBD1. Germline lookup yields CDR1 MNHEY and CDR2 SVGAGI. The CDR3 spans 15 residues. J gave up 5 bases and V 2 bases, and 8 bases lay outside the gene matches. The CDR3: CASSYRGRGEYGYTF. DNA of the CDR3: TGTGCCAGCAGTTACCGGGGCAGGGGGGAATATGGCTACACCTTC.

This clonotype has at least ten counts. CDR3 nucleotide sequence: TGTGCCAGCAGCTTAGGACAGGGGGACTACAATGAGCAGTTCTTC. Translating gives CASSLGQGDYNEQFF. The chain joins TRBV7-8 to TRBJ2-1, with 9 positions matching TRBD1. Germline V lookup: CDR1 SGHVS, CDR2 FQNEAQ. CDR3 length: 15 residues. V was pared by 1 base and J by 3 bases, with 1 base of the junction left unmatched.

V gene TRBV24-1 combines with J gene TRBJ1-1; D ambiguous. V was pared by 7 bases and J by 5 bases, with 7 bases between. Germline V gene data show CDR1 as KGHDR and CDR2 as SFDVKD. CDR3 length: 11 amino acids. This chain's CDR3 is CATRTRTEAFF. CDR3 bases: TGTGCCACCAGGACTAGGACTGAAGCTTTCTTT.

This chain uses TRBV7-9 with TRBJ2-1, with a possible D match to TRBD2 (6 bases). Trimming pared 8 bases from V and 6 bases from J, leaving 20 bases between. In germline, CDR1 is SEHNR, CDR2 FQNEAQ (reference sequence). This CDR3 is 15 amino acids long. CDR3 DNA: TGTGCCAGCTGCCAGGAGGGGTACCTGCTCAATGAGCAGTTCTTC. As protein: CASCQEGYLLNEQFF.

This clonotype came up a few times. The V and J genes are TRBV27 and TRBJ1-6, with D unclear. V lost 0 bases, J lost 6 bases, and 9 bases lay in between. Per the germline V gene, CDR1 is MNHEY and CDR2 is SMNVEV (reference sequence). This CDR3 comprises 15 residues. The CDR3 DNA reads as TGTGCCAGCAGTTTATCAAGCTATGGTAATTCACCCCTCCACTTT. Translation gives CASSLSSYGNSPLHF.

This clonotype was seen a handful of times. The chain couples TRBV27 to TRBJ2-3; TRBD1 agrees at 9 bases. The CDR3 runs 15 residues. CDR1 is MNHEY, CDR2 SMNVEV, per germline (reference sequence). V lost 8 bases and J lost 3; bases outside the gene matches: 9. The DNA of the CDR3 is TGTGCCAGCTTAATGACAGGGGGTTTTACAGATACGCAGTATTTT. Its protein product is CASLMTGGFTDTQYF.

CDR3 DNA sequence: TGTGCCAGCAGCTTAAATTCCGGTCTAGCGGGGGTACAAGAGACCCAGTACTTC. Translating it yields CASSLNSGLAGVQETQYF. The chain has TRBV7-3 and TRBJ2-5; 10 positions agree with TRBD2. The CDR3 extends over 18 amino acids. CDR1 is SGHTA, CDR2 FQGTGA, per germline. Losses at the gene ends were 1 base for V and 2 bases for J; bases not matched to a gene: 10.

The CDR3 sequence is CASTLTGMNTEAFF. In nucleotides, the CDR3 is TGTGCCAGCACCCTGACAGGGATGAACACTGAAGCTTTCTTT. The genes are TRBV27 and TRBJ1-1, with TRBD1 matching 7 bases. The V and J ends lost 7 bases and 0 bases, in that order; junction bases with no gene match: 5. In germline, CDR1 is MNHEY, CDR2 SMNVEV (reference sequence). The CDR3 spans 14 residues.

This clonotype appeared many times. The J gene is TRBJ2-5, the V gene TRBV7-2; 8 positions agree with TRBD2. CDR1 and CDR2 (germline): SGHTA, FQGNSA. This CDR3 comprises 14 residues. The J segment lost 5 bases and the V segment lost 3 bases, leaving 5 bases of the junction unmatched. The CDR3 loop is CASSFGGAAETQYF. The CDR3 region has the DNA TGTGCCAGCAGCTTCGGGGGGGCCGCGGAGACCCAGTACTTC.

This clonotype was counted between two and nine times. The chain is built from TRBV7-6 and TRBJ2-3; D is unresolved. V lost 2 bases to trimming and J lost 10 bases, with 10 bases between them. This CDR3 has 12 amino acids. Looked up from germline, CDR1 is SGHVS and CDR2 is FNYEAQ. CDR3 residues: CASSLSDPAQYF. The CDR3 bases are TGTGCCAGCAGCTTATCGGATCCAGCGCAGTATTTT.

This clonotype has only a few counts. This chain uses TRBV6-2 or TRBV6-3 with TRBJ1-1; D is perhaps TRBD1 (5 bases). CDR3 length equals 13 residues. Germline lookup yields CDR1 MNHEY and CDR2 SVGEGT. V was pared by 7 bases and J by 9 bases, with 18 bases between. The CDR3 DNA follows: TGTGCCAGCAACCTTGCGACAGTGGATAAAGCTTTCTTT. This translates into CASNLATVDKAFF.

The J gene is TRBJ2-7, the V gene TRBV4-1, with a tentative D call TRBD2 (5 bases). V was clipped by 0 bases and J by 4 bases, with 13 bases between them. Germline loops: CDR1 MGHRA, CDR2 YSYEKL. The CDR3 is 15 amino acids. CDR3 loop: CASSQESEGPYEQYF. CDR3 nucleotides: TGCGCCAGCAGCCAAGAATCCGAGGGCCCTTACGAGCAGTACTTC.

CDR3 DNA: TGCAGCGTTGAAGGTTGGGGTGGCGACACTGAAGCTTTCTTT. Translation: CSVEGWGGDTEAFF. J is TRBJ1-1 and V is TRBV29-1; no clear D gene. The germline CDR1 and CDR2 sequences are SQVTM and ANQGSEA. V was pared by 1 base and J by 3 bases, with 12 bases between. This CDR3 spans 14 amino acids. Complete variable domain (other parts from reference TRBV29-1 and TRBJ1-1): SAVISQKPSRDICQRGTSLTIQCQVDSQVTMMFWYRQQPGQSLTLIATANQGSEATYESGFVIDKFPISRPNLTFSTLTVSNMSPEDSSIYLCSVEGWGGDTEAFFGQGTRLTVV.

V and J are TRBV19 and TRBJ2-6; D is unresolved. CDR3 size: 14 residues. Trimming removed 6 bases from V and 2 bases from J, with 8 bases in between. Germline loops: CDR1 LNHDA, CDR2 SQIVND (reference sequence). CDR3: CASRLDAGANVLTF. The CDR3 DNA follows: TGTGCCAGTAGATTAGACGCTGGGGCCAACGTCCTGACTTTC.

The rearrangement links TRBV27 to TRBJ1-5; no firm D call. The J call may not be correct, given that the DNA end is closer to TRBJ2-3. The CDR3 loop spans 13 amino acids. Germline V gene sequence: CDR1 MNHEY, CDR2 SMNVEV (reference sequence). In nucleotides, the CDR3 is TGTGCCAGCAGTTTAAGGAGCAATCAGCCCCAGTATTTT. It translates to CASSLRSNQPQYF.

This clonotype was picked up a small number of times. J is TRBJ2-5 and V is TRBV6-6; D unresolved. Germline loops: CDR1 MNHNY, CDR2 SVGAGI (reference sequence). The CDR3 loop spans 13 amino acids. Trimming took 2 bases from V and 0 from J, leaving 4 bases between them. In nucleotides, the CDR3 is TGTGCCAGCAGTTACATAGACCAAGAGACCCAGTACTTC. It yields the protein CASSYIDQETQYF.

This chain joins TRBV6-5 and TRBJ2-3; tentatively, D is TRBD2 (7 bases). The CDR3 spans 13 residues. Trimming took off 2 bases at V and 13 bases at J, with 16 bases between the two ends. The germline CDR1 and CDR2 sequences are MNHEY and SVGAGI. CDR3 nucleotides: TGTGCCAGCAGTTACGGGGTGGCGGGGGCGGAGTATTTT. It codes for CASSYGVAGAEYF.

This clonotype turned up a few times. V gene TRBV19 combines with J gene TRBJ1-6, with TRBD1 as a possible D gene (6 bases). V lost 9 bases and J lost 7, with 19 bases in between. CDR1 is LNHDA and CDR2 is SQIVND in the germline V gene (reference sequence). There are 15 residues in the CDR3. The DNA for the CDR3 is TGTGCCAGCGGGGGGCTTGTGACAGCAAATTCACCCCTCCACTTT. It specifies CASGGLVTANSPLHF.

The genes are TRBV28 and TRBJ2-7, with D tentatively TRBD2 (6 bases). Trimming removed 3 bases from V and 3 bases from J, with 15 bases in between. The CDR3 runs 15 residues. Germline CDR1 is MDHEN and CDR2 is SYDVKM. CDR3 protein: CASSLGLANNYEQYV. The CDR3 region has the DNA TGTGCCAGCAGTTTGGGCCTAGCGAACAACTACGAGCAGTACGTC.

In this sample, this clonotype turned up a few times. The CDR3 loop is CAGGGGHEETQYF. In DNA, the CDR3 is TGTGCCGGTGGGGGGGGACACGAAGAGACCCAGTACTTC. The V and J genes are TRBV7-9 and TRBJ2-5; possible D gene TRBD2, 7 bases. The ends were cut back, 11 bases at V and 3 bases at J, with 16 bases in the middle. CDR3 size: 13 residues. From germline, CDR1 is SEHNR and CDR2 FQNEAQ (reference sequence).

The chain has TRBV5-4 and TRBJ1-6, with a tentative D call TRBD1 (5 bases). V was shortened by 2 bases and J by 5 bases, with 14 bases between the two germline ends. Germline V gene lookup returns CDR1 SGHNT and CDR2 YYREEE (reference sequence). The CDR3 has 16 residues. The CDR3 coding sequence is TGTGCCAGCAGCTTAAATGGCGGGGCCGATAATTCACCCCTCCACTTT. Residues: CASSLNGGADNSPLHF.